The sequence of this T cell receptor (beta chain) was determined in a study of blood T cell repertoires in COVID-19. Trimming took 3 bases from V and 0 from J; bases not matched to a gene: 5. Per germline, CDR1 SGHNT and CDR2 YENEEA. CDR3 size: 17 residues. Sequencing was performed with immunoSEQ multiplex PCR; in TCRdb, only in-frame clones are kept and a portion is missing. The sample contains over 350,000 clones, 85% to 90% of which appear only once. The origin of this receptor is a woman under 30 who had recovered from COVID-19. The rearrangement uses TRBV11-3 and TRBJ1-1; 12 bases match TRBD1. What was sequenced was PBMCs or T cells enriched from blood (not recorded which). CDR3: CASSFSGTGGMNTEAFF. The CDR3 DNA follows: TGTGCCAGCAGCTTTTCCGGGACAGGGGGCATGAACACTGAAGCTTTCTTT.